Presented here are 31 T cell receptor beta chains from one specimen sequenced in a study of blood T cell repertoires in COVID-19. The protocol was immunoSEQ multiplex PCR, while the TCRdb copy is restricted to in-frame clones and leaves out a portion. The sample contains roughly 140,000 clones, about 88% of which appear only once. The specimen was peripheral blood. The receptors derive from a human donor in a cohort sampled during active COVID-19.

Points on this clone: The junction departs from germline at one end; a sequencing error may be responsible. The CDR3 bases are TGTGCCAGCAGTCAAGCCGGGGGGTGGGAGACCCAGTACTTC. This codes for CASSQAGGWETQYF. V gene TRBV6-1 combines with J gene TRBJ2-5, with 7 bases identical to TRBD2. The germline CDR1 and CDR2 sequences are MNHNS and SASEGT. This CDR3 has 14 amino acids.

The chain recombines TRBV28 with TRBJ1-6; 9 nucleotides align to TRBD1. The germline V gene has CDR1 MDHEN and CDR2 SYDVKM. The CDR3 extends over 12 amino acids. V lost 6 bases, J lost 12 bases, and 3 bases stayed unmatched. The CDR3 nucleotides are TGTGCCAGCAGGGACAGGGGTGAACCCCTCCACTTT. It is translated as CASRDRGEPLHF.

This clone was counted at least ten times. This chain uses TRBV19 with TRBJ1-3, with 10 bases identical to TRBD1. The length of the CDR3 is 15 residues. Germline CDR1 is LNHDA and CDR2 is SQIVND (reference sequence). V trimming: 9 bases; J trimming: 3 bases; junction bases outside the gene matches: 8. The CDR3 bases are TGTGCCAGGAATCCGGGGACAGGGGTTGGAAACACCATATATTTT. It specifies CARNPGTGVGNTIYF.

The chain employs TRBV7-9 and TRBJ1-3; D gene unclear. Deletions cut 3 bases from V and 0 bases from J, with 6 bases between. The CDR3 consists of 14 residues. Germline CDR1 and CDR2: SEHNR and FQNEAQ (reference sequence). For the CDR3, the DNA is TGTGCCAGCAGCTTTGGCATCTCTGGAAACACCATATATTTT. Its protein is CASSFGISGNTIYF.

The chain employs TRBV19 and TRBJ2-7, with 8 bases aligning to TRBD1. Losses at the gene ends were 5 bases for V and 4 bases for J; bases not matched to a gene: 7. CDR1 and CDR2 (germline): LNHDA, SQIVND (reference sequence). CDR3 length: 14 amino acids. The CDR3 spells CASSADRDRYEQYF. The CDR3 bases are TGTGCCAGTAGTGCGGACAGGGATCGGTACGAGCAGTACTTC.

The chain links TRBV18 to TRBJ2-7; 8 bases are a match to TRBD1. Germline V lookup: CDR1 KGHSH, CDR2 LQKENI. The ends lost 3 bases at V and 4 bases at J; junction bases unmatched: 8. The length of the CDR3 is 15 residues. CDR3 residues: CASSPMTGVSYEQYF. The CDR3, as DNA: TGTGCCAGCTCACCGATGACAGGGGTGTCTTACGAGCAGTACTTC.

In DNA, the CDR3 is TGTGCCAGCAGGCAGGGGTGGTACAATGAGCAGTTCTTC. It yields the protein CASRQGWYNEQFF. The J gene is TRBJ2-1, the V gene TRBV28; maybe TRBD1 (6 bases). V dropped 6 bases and J dropped 4 bases, with 10 bases sitting between them. The CDR3 is 13 residues long. Germline-derived CDR1 and CDR2 are MDHEN and SYDVKM.

This clone came up a few times. J is TRBJ2-7 and V is TRBV4-2, with 8 bases aligning to TRBD2. The CDR3 is 16 amino acids. Losses at the gene ends were 1 base for V and 2 bases for J; bases not matched to a gene: 7. Germline CDR1 reads LGHNA; CDR2 reads YNFKEQ. CDR3 sequence: CASSQVKRGLTYEQYF. The DNA of the CDR3 is TGTGCCAGCAGCCAAGTTAAGCGGGGGCTAACCTACGAGCAGTACTTC.

The V gene is TRBV4-1, the J gene TRBJ2-7; no firm D call. There are 14 residues in the CDR3. Trimming cost V 3 bases and J 1 base, with 10 bases left between them. Per germline, CDR1 MGHRA and CDR2 YSYEKL. CDR3 residues: CASSHLGKSYEQYF. In DNA form, the CDR3 reads TGCGCCAGCAGCCACCTAGGAAAGTCCTACGAGCAGTACTTC.

V is TRBV19 and J is TRBJ1-1; perhaps TRBD1 as D (5 bases). CDR1 and CDR2 (germline): LNHDA, SQIVND (reference sequence). The CDR3 has 12 residues. V lost 11 bases, J lost 1 base, and 11 bases lay in between. The CDR3 nucleotides are TGTGCCGCGGGGACTGGGAACACTGAAGCTTTCTTT. Translated, it gives CAAGTGNTEAFF.

The rearrangement joins TRBV12-3 or TRBV12-4 to TRBJ2-1, with 7 bases that match TRBD2. V was clipped by 8 bases and J by 7 bases; unmatched bases: 8. The CDR3 totals 13 residues. The CDR3 coding sequence is TGTGCCAGCTTTGGGGAGGGCCTGAATGAGCAGTTCTTC. It yields the protein CASFGEGLNEQFF.

The chain couples TRBV27 to TRBJ1-4, with D maybe TRBD1 (6 bases). The CDR3 runs to 15 residues. Germline V gene data show CDR1 as MNHEY and CDR2 as SMNVEV (reference sequence). V dropped 5 bases and J dropped 3 bases, with 13 bases sitting between them. The CDR3 sequence: CASSVQGRANEKLFF. CDR3 sequence (DNA): TGTGCCAGCAGTGTACAGGGTAGGGCTAATGAAAAACTGTTTTTT.

V usage is TRBV30 and J usage is TRBJ1-1; tentative D call: TRBD1 (5 bases). Germline-derived CDR1 and CDR2 are GTSNPN and SVGIG (reference sequence). The length of the CDR3 is 12 residues. Trimming stripped 4 bases from V and 5 bases from J, with 11 bases between. The DNA for the CDR3 is TGTGCCTGGACCCAGGGATGGACTGAAGCTTTCTTT. Translating gives CAWTQGWTEAFF.

This clone was seen a handful of times. The chain employs TRBV9 and TRBJ2-3; tentative D call: TRBD2 (5 bases). The germline V gene encodes CDR1 SGDLS and CDR2 YYNGEE. The CDR3 loop spans 12 amino acids. V lost 7 bases to trimming and J lost 4 bases, with 10 bases between them. CDR3 bases: TGTGCCAGCGCCCGGGGTCCAGATACGCAGTATTTT. Translated, it gives CASARGPDTQYF.

This chain connects TRBV6-6 to TRBJ1-5, with D possibly being TRBD1 (5 bases). CDR3 size: 17 residues. CDR1 is MNHNY and CDR2 is SVGAGI in the germline V gene (reference sequence). V was clipped by 5 bases and J by 4 bases, with 21 bases between them. The CDR3 region has the DNA TGTGCCAGCAGTCCCCTCCCCAGACAGATAGGAAATCAGCCCCAGCATTTT. Translation: CASSPLPRQIGNQPQHF.

V and J are TRBV4-1 and TRBJ1-5; D not resolved. V lost 0 bases and J lost 7, with 13 bases in between. The V gene's germline CDR1 is MGHRA and CDR2 YSYEKL. This CDR3 region has 15 residues. This CDR3 reads CASSQDGLSGQPQHF. The DNA of the CDR3 is TGCGCCAGCAGCCAAGATGGTCTTTCCGGGCAGCCCCAGCATTTT.

The rearrangement uses TRBV15 and TRBJ2-7; TRBD2 might be the D (6 bases). CDR3 size: 19 residues. Trimming shortened V by 3 bases and J by 2 bases, and 26 bases separated the two germline ends. CDR1 is LNHNV, CDR2 YYDKDF, per germline (reference sequence). DNA of the CDR3: TGTGCCACCAGCAGTGGTGGTCCGGGACTCAAGCCCGTTCCCTACGAGCAGTACTTC. Translated, it gives CATSSGGPGLKPVPYEQYF.

The V gene is TRBV5-6, the J gene TRBJ2-2, with TRBD2 identical over 11 bases. The germline V gene has CDR1 SGHDT and CDR2 YYEEEE. Losses at the gene ends were 4 bases for V and 6 bases for J; bases not matched to a gene: 8. The CDR3 is made up of 16 amino acids. CDR3 nucleotide sequence: TGTGCCAGCAGCACGACCGAACTAGCGGGAGCCGGGGAGCTGTTTTTT. This gives the protein CASSTTELAGAGELFF.

The chain carries TRBV2 and TRBJ2-3; D remains unclear. V was shortened by 8 bases and J by 2 bases, with 17 bases between the two germline ends. The CDR3 is made up of 15 amino acids. Germline CDR1 is SNHLY and CDR2 is FYNNEI. CDR3 bases: TGTGCCAGCGCCCTGCAGGCTTACGACACAGATACGCAGTATTTT. As protein: CASALQAYDTDTQYF.

V gene TRBV11-2 combines with J gene TRBJ2-2; no clear D gene. V dropped 3 bases and J dropped 8 bases, with 10 bases sitting between them. The CDR3 is 13 amino acids. The germline CDR1 and CDR2 sequences are SGHAT and FQNNGV. The CDR3 reads CASSLSFAGELFF. CDR3 DNA: TGTGCCAGCAGCTTGAGTTTTGCGGGGGAGCTGTTTTTT. Together with reference TRBV11-2 and TRBJ2-2, the CDR3 gives the full variable domain: EAGVAQSPRYKIIEKRQSVAFWCNPISGHATLYWYQQILGQGPKLLIQFQNNGVVDDSQLPKDRFSAERLKGVDSTLKIQPAKLEDSAVYLCASSLSFAGELFFGEGSRLTVL.

This clone was detected only a few times. The V call is TRBV5-1, the J call TRBJ2-1; 7 bases are a match to TRBD1. CDR3 length: 18 amino acids. The V segment lost 4 bases and the J segment 0 bases; nucleotides outside the gene matches: 13. Germline values: CDR1 SGHRS, CDR2 YFSETQ. The CDR3 DNA sequence: TGCGCCAGCAGCATGAACCTGGGACAGACTCGCTCCTACAATGAGCAGTTCTTC. Translation gives CASSMNLGQTRSYNEQFF. The full variable domain, rest sourced from reference TRBV5-1 and TRBJ2-1, is KAGVTQTPRYLIKTRGQQVTLSCSPISGHRSVSWYQQTPGQGLQFLFEYFSETQRNKGNFPGRFSGRQFSNSRSEMNVSTLELGDSALYLCASSMNLGQTRSYNEQFFGPGTRLTVL.

The J gene is TRBJ2-1, the V gene TRBV9, with 7 bases aligning to TRBD2. Germline V gene data show CDR1 as SGDLS and CDR2 as YYNGEE. J lost 0 bases, V lost 4 bases, and 10 bases had no gene match. The CDR3 consists of 17 residues. CDR3 nucleotide sequence: TGTGCCAGCAGCCCCCACTTATGGGGGGGCTCCTACAATGAGCAGTTCTTC. This sequence encodes CASSPHLWGGSYNEQFF.

The rearrangement joins TRBV5-1 to TRBJ2-6; a weak D match, TRBD2 (5 bases). Trimming shortened V by 3 bases and J by 0 bases, and 7 bases separated the two germline ends. The CDR3 has 15 amino acids. Germline values: CDR1 SGHRS, CDR2 YFSETQ. The CDR3 protein is CASSSRDSGANVLTF. The CDR3 DNA sequence: TGCGCCAGCAGCTCGAGGGACTCTGGGGCCAACGTCCTGACTTTC.

The chain is built from TRBV6-1 and TRBJ1-5; 8 bases agree with TRBD1. V lost 3 bases to trimming and J lost 4 bases; unmatched junction nucleotides: 5. This CDR3 is built from 15 residues. Germline CDR1 and CDR2: MNHNS and SASEGT. In DNA, the CDR3 is TGTGCCAGCAGTGACAGACAGGGGAATAATCAGCCCCAGCATTTT. It specifies CASSDRQGNNQPQHF.

The genes are TRBV7-9 and TRBJ2-7, with D possibly TRBD1 on 5 matching bases. Germline V gene sequence: CDR1 SEHNR, CDR2 FQNEAQ (reference sequence). The CDR3 consists of 13 residues. The V and J ends lost 3 bases and 4 bases respectively, with 10 bases between them. CDR3 sequence reads: CASSFMQGYEQYF. The CDR3 nucleotides read TGTGCCAGCAGCTTTATGCAGGGATACGAGCAGTACTTC.

V is TRBV9 and J is TRBJ2-5, with 8 nucleotides matching TRBD1. This CDR3 region has 14 residues. J gave up 5 bases and V 0 bases, and 3 bases lay outside the gene matches. Germline V gene data show CDR1 as SGDLS and CDR2 as YYNGEE. CDR3 nucleotides: TGTGCCAGCAGCGTAGAGTGGACAGGGGAGACCCAGTACTTC. This codes for CASSVEWTGETQYF.

The chain links TRBV19 to TRBJ1-1; tentatively, D is TRBD1 (5 bases). V lost 1 base and J lost 10, with 16 bases in between. There are 14 residues in the CDR3. From germline, CDR1 is LNHDA and CDR2 SQIVND (reference sequence). CDR3 sequence (DNA): TGTGCCAGTAGTATAGTTGGACAACCGGAAGGAGCTTTCTTT. Translated, it gives CASSIVGQPEGAFF.

Regarding this clone: Other DNA sequences in this specimen translate into the identical CDR3. The rearrangement uses TRBV12-5 and TRBJ2-2; no reliable D call. The V and J ends lost 1 base and 4 bases respectively, with 4 bases between them. CDR3 size: 13 residues. Per germline, CDR1 LGHNT and CDR2 FRNRAP. Here the CDR3 DNA reads TGTGCTAGTGGTTTGGGAGGCACCGGGGAGCTGTTTTTT. Its protein product is CASGLGGTGELFF.

The chain combines TRBV19 with TRBJ2-3; 9 nucleotides align to TRBD2. The CDR3 loop spans 15 amino acids. Germline assignment: CDR1 LNHDA and CDR2 SQIVND (reference sequence). V was clipped by 2 bases and J by 2 bases; unmatched bases: 2. The CDR3 protein is CASSIRLAVTDTQYF. CDR3 coding DNA: TGTGCCAGTAGTATACGACTAGCGGTCACAGATACGCAGTATTTT.

The chain has TRBV19 and TRBJ1-3; 12 nucleotides align to TRBD1. CDR1 LNHDA and CDR2 SQIVND come from the germline V gene (reference sequence). The CDR3 spans 17 residues. Trimming cost V 5 bases and J 1 base; bases outside gene matches: 6. The CDR3 DNA reads TGTGCCAGTAGTCTACCGGGACAGGGGGCATCTGGAAACACCATATATTTT. Protein: CASSLPGQGASGNTIYF. The full variable domain, with the rest looked up from reference TRBV19 and TRBJ1-3, is DGGITQSPKYLFRKEGQNVTLSCEQNLNHDAMYWYRQDPGQGLRLIYYSQIVNDFQKGDIAEGYSVSREKKESFPLTVTSAQKNPTAFYLCASSLPGQGASGNTIYFGEGSWLTVV.

This chain joins TRBV18 and TRBJ1-2; a weak D match, TRBD1 (6 bases). The germline gives CDR1 KGHSH, CDR2 LQKENI. Trimming took 3 bases from V and 5 from J, leaving 16 bases between them. The CDR3 extends over 15 amino acids. The CDR3 loop reads CASSPVNRVEYGYTF. The CDR3 DNA sequence: TGTGCCAGCTCACCGGTCAACAGGGTGGAGTATGGCTACACCTTC.